This T cell receptor (beta chain) derives from a study of immune heterogeneity within non-small cell lung tumors (dated by TCRdb to the late 2010s). Concerning the study at large: By histology, the tumors included 10 non-squamous carcinomas, a few squamous cell carcinomas and 1 tumor not otherwise specified. Whole-exome sequencing, RNA-seq and TCR beta repertoire sequencing were combined for multiple spatially distinct regions from each NSCLC tumor so that intratumoral immune heterogeneity could be examined. TCR repertoires were analyzed from some 57 tumor loci of 15 or so patients, while transcriptome data covered only 40 to 50 loci from roughly 12 patients. Binding of neoantigens to the HLA alleles of each patient was predicted with netMHCpan-3.0 for mutant peptides of 8 to 11 amino acids.

Study-wide conclusions, independent of this receptor: High-frequency TCR beta clonotypes were found to be largely distinct between individual patients. A statistically significant but moderate positive correlation (R around 0.35) was observed between local T-cell repertoire clonality and local tumor mutational burden. Identical dominant CDR3B clonotypes recurred across loci within a patient, yet different tumor locations also harbored unique high-frequency clones.

A word on this clonotype: What this receptor recognizes is not known. No base quality values were provided; no much bigger clone lies one nucleotide off.

The TCR beta CDR3 region was amplified with a multiplex PCR system whose first round ran for approximately 9 cycles using 32 V-gene forward primers and 13 J-gene reverse primers. First-round PCR used a QIAGEN Multiplex PCR Kit, and primer sequences were filed in Chinese patent CN105087789A. A second PCR round added Illumina universal primers using the Phusion High-Fidelity PCR Kit. TCR libraries were paired-end sequenced at 151 bp read length on the Illumina HiSeq X Ten platform. As for how the authors treated the data: Reads lacking multiplex PCR primers were removed with Cutadapt, read pairs were merged with PEAR, and CDR3 regions were called with MiXCR default settings. Repertoire diversity used Shannon entropy, and clonality was computed as one minus Shannon entropy divided by ln of productive unique sequence count. Clonotypes present at frequencies of at least 0.5% were defined as dominant or high-frequency T-cell clones. The raw public reads went through TCRdb reprocessing: fastp at Q25, MiXCR clone calling, in-frame beta chains kept. Rows are unified per CDR3 protein, each entry keeping the most common DNA and genes. TCRdb's processing, not the study's, gives the V and J calls here. Recorded for this sample are under 2,500 distinct CDR3 sequences; approximately 30% of them occurred a single time. In total, the top ten clones hold approximately 15% of the sample.

The TCR template was genomic DNA extracted from bulk tumor tissue, and approximately 630 ng of gDNA was amplified for each sample. During surgery, several biopsies were collected from each primary tumor and placed as far from one another as possible within the tumor mass. The study cohort was described as untreated and was composed of newly diagnosed NSCLC cases undergoing curative surgery. The donors were under 17 patients with newly diagnosed non-small cell lung cancer who were having surgery with curative intent. A couple of independent pathologists reviewed the resected tumor masses. Sequencing was performed only on DNA and RNA samples of high quality. Trimming at the junction amounts to 3 bases on V and 8 bases on J, and the germline ends lie 13 bases apart. In the germline V gene, CDR1 corresponds to SNHLY and CDR2 to FYNNEI. The CDR3, cysteine through phenylalanine, is 13 amino acids long. The entry retains the CDR3 DNA only, 39 bases that are in frame from base 1.

This receptor was taken from a man in his sixties with non-small cell lung cancer. Material for sequencing was lung tumor tissue. The V and J genes are TRBV2 and TRBJ1-2, with the D gene not clear enough to name. The nucleotide sequence is TGTGCCAGCAGTGAGCTGTGGGGTCCGGGCTACACCTTC. This gives the protein CASSELWGPGYTF.